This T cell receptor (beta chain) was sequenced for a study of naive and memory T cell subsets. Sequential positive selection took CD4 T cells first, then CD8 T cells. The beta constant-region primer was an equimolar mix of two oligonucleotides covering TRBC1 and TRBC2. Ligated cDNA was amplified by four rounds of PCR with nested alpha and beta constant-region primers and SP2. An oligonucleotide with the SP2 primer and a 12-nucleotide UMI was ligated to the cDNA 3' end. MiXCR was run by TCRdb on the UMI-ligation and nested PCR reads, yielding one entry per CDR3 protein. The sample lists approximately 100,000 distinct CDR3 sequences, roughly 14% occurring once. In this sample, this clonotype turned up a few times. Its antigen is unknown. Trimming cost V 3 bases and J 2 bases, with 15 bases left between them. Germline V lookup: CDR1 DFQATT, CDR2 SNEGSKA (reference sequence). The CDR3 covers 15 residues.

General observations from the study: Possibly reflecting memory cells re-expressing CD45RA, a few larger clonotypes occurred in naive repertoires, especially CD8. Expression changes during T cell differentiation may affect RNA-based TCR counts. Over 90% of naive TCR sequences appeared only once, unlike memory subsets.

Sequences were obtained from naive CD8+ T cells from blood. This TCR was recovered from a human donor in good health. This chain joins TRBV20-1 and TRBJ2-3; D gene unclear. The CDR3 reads CSASSYRRSTDTQYF. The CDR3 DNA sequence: TGCAGTGCTAGCTCCTATAGACGGTCCACAGATACGCAGTATTTT.